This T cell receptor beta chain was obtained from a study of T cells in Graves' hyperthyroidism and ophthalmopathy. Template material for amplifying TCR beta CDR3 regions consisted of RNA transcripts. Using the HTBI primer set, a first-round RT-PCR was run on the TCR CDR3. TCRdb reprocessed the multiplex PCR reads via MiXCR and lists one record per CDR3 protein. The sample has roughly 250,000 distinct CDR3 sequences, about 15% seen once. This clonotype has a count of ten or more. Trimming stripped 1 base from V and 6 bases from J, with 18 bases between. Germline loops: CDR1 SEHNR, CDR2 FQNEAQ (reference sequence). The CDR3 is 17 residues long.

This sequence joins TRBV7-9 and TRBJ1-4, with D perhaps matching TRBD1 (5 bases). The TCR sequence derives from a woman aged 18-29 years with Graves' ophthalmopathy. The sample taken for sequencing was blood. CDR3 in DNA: TGTGCCAGCAGCTTAGAACTTCGGGGGGGTATGGATGAAAAACTGTTTTTT. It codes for CASSLELRGGMDEKLFF. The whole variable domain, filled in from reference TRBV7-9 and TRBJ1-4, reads DTGVSQNPRHKITKRGQNVTFRCDPISEHNRLYWYRQTLGQGPEFLTYFQNEAQLEKSRLLSDRFSAERPKGSFSTLEIQRTEQGDSAMYLCASSLELRGGMDEKLFFGSGTQLSVL.